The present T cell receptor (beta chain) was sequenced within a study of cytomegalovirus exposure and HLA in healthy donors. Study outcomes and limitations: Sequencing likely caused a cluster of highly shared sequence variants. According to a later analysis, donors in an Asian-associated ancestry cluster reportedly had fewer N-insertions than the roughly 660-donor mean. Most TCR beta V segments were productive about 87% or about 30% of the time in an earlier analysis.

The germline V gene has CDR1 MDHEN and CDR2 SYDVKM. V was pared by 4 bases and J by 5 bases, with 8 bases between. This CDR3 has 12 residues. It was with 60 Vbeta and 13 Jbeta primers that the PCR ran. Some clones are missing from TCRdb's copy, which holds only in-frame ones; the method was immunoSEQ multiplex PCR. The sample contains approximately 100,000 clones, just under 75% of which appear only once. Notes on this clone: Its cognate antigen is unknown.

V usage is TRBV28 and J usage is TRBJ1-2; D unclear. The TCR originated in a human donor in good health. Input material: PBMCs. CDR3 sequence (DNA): TGTGCCAGCAGTTACCGGAGTTATGGCTACACCTTC. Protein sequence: CASSYRSYGYTF.